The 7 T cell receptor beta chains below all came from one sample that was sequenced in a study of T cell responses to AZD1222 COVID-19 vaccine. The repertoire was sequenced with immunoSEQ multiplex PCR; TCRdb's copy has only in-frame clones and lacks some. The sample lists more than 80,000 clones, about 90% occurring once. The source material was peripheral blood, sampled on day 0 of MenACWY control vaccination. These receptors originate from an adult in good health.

Here the CDR3 reads CASSPALNTEAFF. DNA of the CDR3: TGTGCCAGCAGCCCCGCTTTGAACACTGAAGCTTTCTTT. V usage is TRBV7-2 and J usage is TRBJ1-1; D is unresolved. CDR3 length equals 13 residues. From germline, CDR1 is SGHTA and CDR2 FQGNSA. The V end lost 5 bases, the J end lost 0 bases, and 7 bases lay between the germline ends.

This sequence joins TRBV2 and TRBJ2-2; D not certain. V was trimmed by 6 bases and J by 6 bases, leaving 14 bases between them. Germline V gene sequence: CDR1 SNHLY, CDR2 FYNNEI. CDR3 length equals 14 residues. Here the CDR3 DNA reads TGTGCCAGCAGGATTCAGGACGGGCCCGGGGAGCTGTTTTTT. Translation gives CASRIQDGPGELFF.

The CDR3 nucleotides are TGTGCCAGCAGCTTTTTAAGGCGCGGGGGCAATGAGCAGTTCTTC. This translates into CASSFLRRGGNEQFF. The chain is built from TRBV7-2 and TRBJ2-1; the match to TRBD2 covers 7 bases. The germline CDR1 and CDR2 sequences are SGHTA and FQGNSA. The CDR3 sequence is 15 residues long. V gave up 3 bases and J gave up 6 bases; unmatched junction bases: 8.

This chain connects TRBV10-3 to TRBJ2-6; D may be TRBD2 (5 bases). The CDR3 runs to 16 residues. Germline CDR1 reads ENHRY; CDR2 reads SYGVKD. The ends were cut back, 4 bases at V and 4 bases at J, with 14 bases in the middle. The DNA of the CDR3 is TGTGCCATCAGTGCCGGACTGGAAACAGGGGCCAACGTCCTGACTTTC. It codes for CAISAGLETGANVLTF.

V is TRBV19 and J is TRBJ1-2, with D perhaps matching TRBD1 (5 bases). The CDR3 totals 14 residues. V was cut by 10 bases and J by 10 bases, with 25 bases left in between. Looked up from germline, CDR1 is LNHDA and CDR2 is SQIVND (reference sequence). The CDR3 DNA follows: TGTGCCACCTCGCCCGACAAGGGACGTCCGGTCTACACCTTC. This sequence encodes CATSPDKGRPVYTF.

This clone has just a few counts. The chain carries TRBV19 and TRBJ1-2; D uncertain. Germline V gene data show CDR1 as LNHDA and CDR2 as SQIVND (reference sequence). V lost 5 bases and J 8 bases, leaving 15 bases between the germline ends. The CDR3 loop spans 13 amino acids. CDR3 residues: CASSPSGSSGYTF. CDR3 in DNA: TGTGCCAGTAGTCCCTCGGGGTCCTCGGGCTACACCTTC.

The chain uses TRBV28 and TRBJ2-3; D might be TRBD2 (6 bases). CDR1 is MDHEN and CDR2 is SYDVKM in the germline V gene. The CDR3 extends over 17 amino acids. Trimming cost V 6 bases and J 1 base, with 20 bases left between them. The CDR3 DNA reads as TGTGCCAGCAGCGACTACCGGAGGGCCAGAGGCACAGATACGCAGTATTTT. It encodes CASSDYRRARGTDTQYF.